These 17 T cell receptor beta chains share one sample of origin, sequenced in a study of blood T cell repertoires in COVID-19. Clones were sequenced by immunoSEQ multiplex PCR, and TCRdb holds only the in-frame ones, with some missing. The sample contains some 200,000 clones, around 84% of which appear only once. Sequencing was carried out using peripheral blood. These receptors originate from a man aged 45 to 65 with active or convalescent COVID-19.

This sequence joins TRBV3-1 (or the pseudogene TRBV3-2) and TRBJ2-1; TRBD2 matches at 7 bases. The CDR3 has 16 amino acids. Germline V CDR1 and CDR2: LGHDT, YNNKEL (reference sequence). Trimming at V came to 2 bases and at J to 0 bases, leaving 4 bases not matched to a gene. CDR3 in amino acids: CASSQWSGGSYNEQFF. As DNA, the CDR3 is TGTGCCAGCAGCCAATGGTCGGGGGGCTCCTACAATGAGCAGTTCTTC.

This sequence joins TRBV2 and TRBJ2-2, with 7 bases that match TRBD1. Germline-derived CDR1 and CDR2 are SNHLY and FYNNEI. The CDR3 is 15 residues long. The J segment lost 6 bases and the V segment lost 7 bases, leaving 11 bases of the junction unmatched. CDR3 in amino acids: CASTIQGPGAGELFF. The CDR3 DNA reads as TGTGCCAGCACTATACAGGGGCCCGGGGCCGGGGAGCTGTTTTTT.

The chain uses TRBV15 and TRBJ2-1, with D perhaps TRBD2 (6 bases). The CDR3 sequence is 15 residues long. Trimming removed 3 bases from V and 5 bases from J, with 14 bases in between. Germline V gene lookup returns CDR1 LNHNV and CDR2 YYDKDF (reference sequence). This CDR3 reads CATSRGGFGHNEQFF. Written as DNA, the CDR3 is TGTGCCACCAGCAGGGGAGGCTTCGGACACAATGAGCAGTTCTTC. The variable domain in full, with the rest retrieved from reference TRBV15 and TRBJ2-1, is DAMVIQNPRYQVTQFGKPVTLSCSQTLNHNVMYWYQQKSSQAPKLLFHYYDKDFNNEADTPDNFQSRRPNTSFCFLDIRSPGLGDTAMYLCATSRGGFGHNEQFFGPGTRLTVL.

In this sample, this clone turned up a few times. CDR3 DNA sequence: TGTGCCAGCTCACCGTTCTCACCGACGGGAGGCCACACTTCCTACAATGAGCAGTTCTTC. Protein: CASSPFSPTGGHTSYNEQFF. The J gene is TRBJ2-1, the V gene TRBV18, with TRBD2 matching 7 bases. In germline, CDR1 is KGHSH, CDR2 LQKENI. The CDR3 length is 20 residues. V shed 3 bases and J 1 base; nucleotides not matched to a gene: 18.

This clone was detected once. The J gene is TRBJ2-3, the V gene TRBV6-1; unclear D gene. Germline assignment: CDR1 MNHNS and CDR2 SASEGT. The V gene lost 1 base and the J gene lost 7 bases, with 6 bases spanning the gap. The CDR3 spans 12 residues. CDR3 nucleotides: TGTGCCAGCAGTGAAGTCGCGCATACGCAGTATTTT. It specifies CASSEVAHTQYF.

The CDR3 spells CASSAGQGVSDTQYF. The CDR3 nucleotides are TGTGCCAGCAGCGCGGGACAGGGGGTATCAGATACGCAGTATTTT. The V and J genes are TRBV7-9 and TRBJ2-3, with 11 bases matching TRBD1. Germline loops: CDR1 SEHNR, CDR2 FQNEAQ (reference sequence). V gave up 5 bases and J gave up 4 bases; unmatched junction bases: 5. There are 15 residues in the CDR3.

V is TRBV19 and J is TRBJ1-4; tentatively, D is TRBD1 (5 bases). This CDR3 has 16 residues. V shed 5 bases and J shed 4 bases, with 17 bases lying between them. Germline V gene lookup returns CDR1 LNHDA and CDR2 SQIVND (reference sequence). The CDR3 nucleotides read TGTGCCAGTAGTTGGGGAGGGGAACGGAATAATGAAAAACTGTTTTTT. It codes for CASSWGGERNNEKLFF.

Of note for this clone: The same CDR3 can be traced to other DNA sequences in this sample. This rearrangement joins TRBV9 to TRBJ2-1; TRBD2 agrees at 11 bases. The CDR3 spans 15 residues. V lost 4 bases and J lost 4; bases outside the gene matches: 4. Germline V gene sequence: CDR1 SGDLS, CDR2 YYNGEE. The CDR3 DNA is TGTGCCAGCAGCCCCCGACTAGCGGGGTACAATGAGCAGTTCTTC. Protein sequence: CASSPRLAGYNEQFF.

V usage is TRBV6-2 or TRBV6-3 and J usage is TRBJ2-1; 8 bases agree with TRBD1. The CDR3 is 15 amino acids. Trimming took 0 bases from V and 8 from J; bases not matched to a gene: 6. Germline assignment: CDR1 MNHEY and CDR2 SVGEGT. CDR3 in amino acids: CASSYSIQGGDEQFF. The CDR3, as DNA: TGTGCCAGCAGTTACTCGATACAGGGGGGCGATGAGCAGTTCTTC.

A few counts support this clone. This chain connects TRBV3-1 (or the pseudogene TRBV3-2) to TRBJ2-6; D gene uncertain. CDR1 is LGHDT, CDR2 YNNKEL, per germline (reference sequence). V was shortened by 8 bases and J by 6 bases, with 8 bases between the two germline ends. This CDR3 is 12 amino acids long. CDR3 in DNA: TGTGCCAGCGCAACTCCGGCCAACGTCCTGACTTTC. Protein sequence: CASATPANVLTF.

V usage is TRBV5-1 and J usage is TRBJ2-5; 13 bases fit TRBD2. This CDR3 spans 17 amino acids. V shed 6 bases, J shed 5 bases, and the junction held 13 bases outside the gene matches. The germline V gene encodes CDR1 SGHRS and CDR2 YFSETQ. The CDR3 reads CASTPTPGLAGLETQYF. The CDR3 DNA is TGCGCCAGCACCCCTACTCCGGGACTAGCGGGACTGGAGACCCAGTACTTC.

CDR3 region: CASSQGVIMETQYF. CDR3 bases: TGTGCCAGCAGCCAGGGCGTGATTATGGAGACCCAGTACTTC. This sequence joins TRBV2 and TRBJ2-5; D perhaps matches TRBD1 (5 bases). Between the trimmed V and J ends, which lost 6 bases and 5 bases, there was a span of 16 bases. The germline gives CDR1 SNHLY, CDR2 FYNNEI. This CDR3 has 14 amino acids.

The V gene is TRBV6-4, the J gene TRBJ2-1, with TRBD2 matching over 11 bases. Germline V CDR1 and CDR2: MRHNA, SNTAGT. V lost 6 bases, J lost 1 base, and 5 bases stayed unmatched. The CDR3 covers 16 residues. The CDR3 protein is CASSLRLAGSYNEQFF. The DNA of the CDR3 is TGTGCCAGCAGCTTAAGACTAGCGGGGTCCTACAATGAGCAGTTCTTC.

The V and J genes are TRBV15 and TRBJ1-5; D is possibly TRBD1 (5 bases). From germline, CDR1 is LNHNV and CDR2 YYDKDF (reference sequence). The length of the CDR3 is 14 residues. Trimming took off 2 bases at V and 5 bases at J, with 10 bases between the two ends. The CDR3 loop is CATSRPGSHQPQHF. The CDR3 DNA follows: TGTGCCACCAGCAGACCAGGGTCTCATCAGCCCCAGCATTTT.

The chain links TRBV3-1 (or the pseudogene TRBV3-2) to TRBJ1-2; 7 nucleotides match TRBD1. The CDR3 is 13 residues long. V shed 4 bases and J 5 bases; nucleotides not matched to a gene: 4. Germline CDR1 reads LGHDT; CDR2 reads YNNKEL (reference sequence). CDR3 amino acids: CASSLTTGYGYTF. CDR3 in DNA: TGTGCCAGCAGCCTAACGACAGGGTATGGCTACACCTTC.

CDR3 coding DNA: TGTGCCAGCAGTTTCACCCCCGATTCCGACAGGGCGTGGGGCTACACCTTC. Residues: CASSFTPDSDRAWGYTF. This chain uses TRBV28 with TRBJ1-2; 7 bases align to TRBD1. Germline V gene sequence: CDR1 MDHEN, CDR2 SYDVKM. The junction had 18 bases not matched to a gene; V was cut back by 3 bases and J by 8 bases. The CDR3 is 17 amino acids.

The chain joins TRBV3-1 (or the pseudogene TRBV3-2) to TRBJ2-3; TRBD2 matches 14 bases. This CDR3 spans 15 amino acids. After removal of 3 bases from V and 7 bases from J, the junction contained 3 bases not matched to a gene. Germline assignment: CDR1 LGHDT and CDR2 YNNKEL (reference sequence). CDR3: CASSQGLAGVNTQYF. CDR3 DNA: TGTGCCAGCAGCCAGGGACTAGCGGGAGTAAATACGCAGTATTTT.